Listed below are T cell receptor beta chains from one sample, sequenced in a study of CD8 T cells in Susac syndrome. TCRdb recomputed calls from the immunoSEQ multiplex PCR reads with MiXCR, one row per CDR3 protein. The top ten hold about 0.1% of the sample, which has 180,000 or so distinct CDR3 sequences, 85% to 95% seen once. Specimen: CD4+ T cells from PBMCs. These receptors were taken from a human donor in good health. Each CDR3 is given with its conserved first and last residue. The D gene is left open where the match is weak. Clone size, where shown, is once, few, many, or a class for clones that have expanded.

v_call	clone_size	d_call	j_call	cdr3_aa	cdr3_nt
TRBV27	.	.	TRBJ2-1	CASSLSARPQSDEQFF	TGTGCCAGCAGTTTATCAGCCCGCCCCCAGTCCGATGAGCAGTTCTTC
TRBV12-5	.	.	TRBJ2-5	CASGSLAGETQYF	TGTGCTAGTGGTTCGTTAGCCGGCGAGACCCAGTACTTC
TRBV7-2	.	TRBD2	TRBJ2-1	CASRGTRVTEQFF	TGTGCCAGCAGAGGGACTAGAGTTACTGAGCAGTTCTTC
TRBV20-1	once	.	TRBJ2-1	CSARVGNIVYNEQFF	TGCAGTGCTAGAGTCGGGAACATAGTATACAATGAGCAGTTCTTC
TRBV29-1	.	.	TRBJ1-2	CSGGSGRYGYTF	TGCAGCGGGGGGTCAGGGCGCTATGGCTACACCTTC
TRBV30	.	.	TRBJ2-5	CAWSEGGSQRAQYF	TGTGCCTGGAGTGAGGGGGGCAGTCAACGGGCCCAGTACTTC
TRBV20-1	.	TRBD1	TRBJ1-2	CSARIQGLGGYGYTF	TGCAGTGCTAGGATACAGGGGCTTGGGGGCTATGGCTACACCTTC
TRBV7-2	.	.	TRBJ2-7	CASSVSRYEQYF	TGTGCCAGCAGCGTATCTCGGTACGAGCAGTACTTC
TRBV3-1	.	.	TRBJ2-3	CASSQQLADTQYF	TGTGCCAGCAGCCAACAGCTAGCGGATACGCAGTATTTT
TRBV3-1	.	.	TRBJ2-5	CASSQDMADSWTQYF	TGTGCCAGCAGCCAAGATATGGCAGATTCGTGGACCCAGTACTTC
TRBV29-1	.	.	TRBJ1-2	CSVRTEFNYGYTF	TGCAGCGTAAGGACGGAGTTTAACTATGGCTACACCTTC
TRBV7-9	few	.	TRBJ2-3	CASSPPGGTQYF	TGTGCCAGCAGCCCCCCTGGGGGTACGCAGTATTTT
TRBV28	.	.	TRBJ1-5	CASGERGATQPQHF	TGTGCCAGCGGTGAACGGGGGGCGACTCAGCCCCAGCATTTT
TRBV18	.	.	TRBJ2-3	CASSPVDTQYF	TGTGCCAGCTCACCTGTGGATACGCAGTATTTT
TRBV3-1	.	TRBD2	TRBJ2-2	CASSQALAGGDGGELFF	TGTGCCAGCAGCCAGGCACTAGCGGGAGGCGACGGCGGGGAGCTGTTTTTT
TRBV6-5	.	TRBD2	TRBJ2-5	CASSYPRTSGGLTGTKTQYF	TGTGCCAGCAGTTACCCCCGGACTAGCGGGGGACTAACGGGGACGAAGACCCAGTACTTC
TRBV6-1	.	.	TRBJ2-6	CASRGDWANTGANVLTF	TGTGCCAGCAGAGGGGACTGGGCCAACACTGGGGCCAACGTCCTGACTTTC
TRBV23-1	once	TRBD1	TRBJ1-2	CASSQPGTGKAYGYTF	TGCGCCAGCAGTCAGCCCGGGACAGGGAAAGCCTATGGCTACACCTTC
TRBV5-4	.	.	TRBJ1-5	CASSLEGGNQPQHF	TGTGCCAGCAGCTTGGAAGGGGGCAATCAGCCCCAGCATTTT
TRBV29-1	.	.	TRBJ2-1	CTVGDGYNEQFF	TGCACCGTGGGGGACGGGTACAATGAGCAGTTCTTC
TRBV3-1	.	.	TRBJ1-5	CASSQDRGPNQPQHF	TGTGCCAGCAGCCAAGATCGCGGTCCCAATCAGCCCCAGCATTTT
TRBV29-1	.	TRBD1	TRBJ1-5	CSVELGAGTGQHF	TGCAGCGTTGAATTGGGCGCCGGGACAGGCCAGCATTTT
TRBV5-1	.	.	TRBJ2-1	CASSWAGQNYNEQFF	TGCGCCAGCAGCTGGGCGGGACAGAACTACAATGAGCAGTTCTTC
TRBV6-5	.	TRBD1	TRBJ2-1	CASSSDRDRDNEQFF	TGTGCCAGCAGTTCTGATAGGGACAGGGACAATGAGCAGTTCTTC
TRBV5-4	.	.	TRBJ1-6	CASSYPGYNSPLHF	TGTGCCAGCAGCTATCCGGGTTATAATTCACCCCTCCACTTT
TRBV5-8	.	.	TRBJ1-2	CASSWNAPPGHYGYTF	TGTGCCAGCAGCTGGAATGCACCGCCAGGGCACTATGGCTACACCTTC
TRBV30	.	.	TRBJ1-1	CAWRRNTEAFF	TGTGCCTGGCGTCGAAACACTGAAGCTTTCTTT
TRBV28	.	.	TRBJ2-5	CASSYTRPGAQYF	TGTGCCAGCAGTTATACACGGCCCGGGGCCCAGTACTTC
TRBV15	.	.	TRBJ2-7	CATSRDQGYEQYF	TGTGCCACCAGCAGAGATCAGGGCTACGAGCAGTACTTC